Listed below are T cell receptor beta chains from one sample, sequenced in a study of blood T cell repertoires in COVID-19. The repertoire was sequenced with immunoSEQ multiplex PCR; TCRdb's copy has only in-frame clones and lacks some. The sample carries more than 85,000 clones, 89% recorded once. Sequencing input: peripheral blood. The receptors were gathered from an older woman with acute or convalescent COVID-19. The CDR3 runs from the conserved cysteine through the conserved F or W. D genes are given only for firm matches. A clone size is listed for some rows: how often the clone was seen (once, few, many), or a class if it is expanded.

D	size	V	J	CDR3	DNA
.	.	TRBV11-3	TRBJ1-2	CASSLVERKLNYGYTF	TGTGCCAGCAGCTTAGTGGAGCGTAAACTAAACTATGGCTACACCTTC
TRBD1	.	TRBV24-1	TRBJ2-3	CATSDTGGGTDTQYF	TGTGCCACCAGTGATACAGGGGGCGGCACAGATACGCAGTATTTT
TRBD2	.	TRBV11-1	TRBJ2-1	CASSSSGNYNEQFF	TGTGCCAGCAGCTCTAGCGGGAATTACAATGAGCAGTTCTTC
.	.	TRBV10-1	TRBJ2-1	CASSENSTPGQFF	TGCGCCAGCAGTGAAAACTCGACCCCGGGGCAGTTCTTC
.	.	TRBV19	TRBJ2-4	CASRTAWGLQYF	TGTGCCAGTAGAACGGCTTGGGGGCTTCAGTACTTC
TRBD1	once	TRBV5-1	TRBJ2-1	CASSLEAGGILGEQFF	TGCGCCAGCAGCTTGGAGGCAGGGGGCATACTTGGTGAGCAGTTCTTC
TRBD2	.	TRBV24-1	TRBJ2-1	CATSDPGGDAYNEQFF	TGTGCCACCAGTGATCCGGGGGGGGACGCCTACAATGAGCAGTTCTTC
TRBD2	.	TRBV3-1/TRBV3-2	TRBJ2-1	CASSPKSGRAGGNEQFF	TGTGCCAGCAGCCCTAAAAGCGGGAGGGCCGGTGGTAATGAGCAGTTCTTC
.	.	TRBV6-6	TRBJ1-2	CATRGWEDYGYTF	TGTGCCACTCGGGGGTGGGAAGACTATGGCTACACCTTC
.	.	TRBV4-1	TRBJ1-1	CASSQNTGSNTEAFF	TGCGCCAGCAGCCAAAACACAGGGTCGAACACTGAAGCTTTCTTT
.	.	TRBV11-2	TRBJ1-3	CASSPRLDGLEGNTIYF	TGTGCCAGCAGCCCACGCCTTGACGGACTAGAAGGAAACACCATATATTTT
.	once	TRBV3-1/TRBV3-2	TRBJ2-7	CASSHRGSPSSYEQYF	TGTGCCAGCAGCCACAGGGGTAGCCCGAGCTCCTACGAGCAGTACTTC
TRBD1	.	TRBV6-5	TRBJ1-4	CASSYNRGDEKLFF	TGTGCCAGCAGTTACAACAGGGGAGATGAAAAACTGTTTTTT
.	.	TRBV24-1	TRBJ1-5	CATSERGMGNQPQHF	TGTGCCACCAGCGAAAGGGGGATGGGCAATCAGCCCCAGCATTTT
TRBD1	.	TRBV28	TRBJ2-1	CASSFNRDRNEQFF	TGTGCCAGCAGTTTCAACCGGGACAGGAATGAGCAGTTCTTC
TRBD1	.	TRBV6-9	TRBJ2-2	CASRDRGYGAANTGELFF	TGTGCCAGCCGGGACAGGGGATACGGGGCCGCGAACACCGGGGAGCTGTTTTTT
TRBD2	.	TRBV27	TRBJ2-1	CASSLQSLAGSYNEQFF	TGTGCCAGCAGTTTACAGTCCCTAGCGGGTTCCTACAATGAGCAGTTCTTC
TRBD1	.	TRBV6-5	TRBJ2-4	CAGGQGNIQYF	TGTGCCGGGGGACAGGGAAACATTCAGTACTTC
.	once	TRBV20-1	TRBJ1-5	CSARLEGHKHF	TGCAGTGCCAGGCTTGAAGGACATAAGCATTTT
TRBD2	.	TRBV4-1	TRBJ2-2	CASSQEIGLAGSPDTGELFF	TGCGCCAGCAGCCAAGAAATTGGTCTAGCGGGGTCCCCGGACACCGGGGAGCTGTTTTTT
TRBD2	.	TRBV24-1	TRBJ2-1	CATSLHFSGGTVEHEQFF	TGTGCCACCAGTTTACATTTTAGCGGGGGGACGGTGGAGCATGAGCAGTTCTTC
TRBD1	.	TRBV4-1	TRBJ2-3	CASSPVRPGQGARGRGTDTQYF	TGCGCCAGCAGCCCCGTTCGCCCGGGACAGGGGGCTCGAGGCAGAGGAACAGATACGCAGTATTTT
.	.	TRBV5-4	TRBJ1-6	CASSLGAGNSPLHF	TGTGCCAGCAGCTTGGGGGCGGGGAATTCACCCCTCCACTTT
.	.	TRBV28	TRBJ2-7	CASSFQGSELEQYF	TGTGCCAGCAGTTTTCAGGGTTCCGAGTTGGAGCAGTACTTC
.	.	TRBV3-1/TRBV3-2	TRBJ1-2	CASSQEGRGYGYTF	TGTGCCAGCAGCCAAGAGGGCAGGGGCTATGGCTACACCTTC